Included here is one TCR beta chain sequence, with context. This sample was taken from a study of cytomegalovirus exposure and HLA in healthy donors. Here immunoSEQ multiplex PCR was the method, and the copy in TCRdb shows in-frame clones only, minus some. Among fewer than 75,000 clones listed, roughly 95% were seen once. Germline CDR1 SGHRS, CDR2 YFSETQ. J was trimmed by 4 bases and V by 0 bases; bases with no gene match: 2. There are 15 residues in the CDR3. The specimen was PBMCs. This rearrangement joins TRBV5-1 to TRBJ1-1; 11 bases match TRBD1. The clonotype originates from a man in his late teens or twenties in good health and CMV-seronegative. The CDR3 loop reads CASSLGTGGVTEAFF. The CDR3 DNA sequence: TGCGCCAGCAGCTTGGGGACAGGGGGCGTCACTGAAGCTTTCTTT.